Presented here are 16 T cell receptor beta chains from one specimen sequenced in a study of blood T cells in healthy people across ages (dated by TCRdb to 2014 to 2015). The library was prepared using 5' RACE. Reads for this sample came from an Illumina HiSeq 2500. The second PCR ran for about 7 to 11 cycles and used a J-beta primer mix along with a sample-barcoded 5' primer. TCRdb applied fastp at Q25 and MiXCR to the public reads, then kept only in-frame beta chains. Rows merge per CDR3 protein into single entries with the most common DNA and genes. Counted in this sample were 650,000 or so distinct CDR3 sequences; more than 45% of them appeared once. Less than 15% of the sample is held by the ten biggest clonotypes. Sequenced material: blood. Every receptor here comes from a woman over 75 in good health.

This clonotype was counted at least ten times. The V call is TRBV4-1, the J call TRBJ2-7; 8 nucleotides line up with TRBD2. The CDR3 spans 17 residues. Germline CDR1 reads MGHRA; CDR2 reads YSYEKL. The J segment lost 0 bases and the V segment lost 0 bases, leaving 7 bases of the junction unmatched. DNA of the CDR3: TGCGCCAGCAGCCAAGATGAGAATAGCGGGATCTCCTACGAGCAGTACTTC. Protein sequence: CASSQDENSGISYEQYF.

CDR3 DNA sequence: TGTGCCAGCAGCTTCTTTTCAGGGGGAGCAAAGGAAAACACCATATATTTT. It translates to CASSFFSGGAKENTIYF. The chain carries TRBV5-5 and TRBJ1-3; 7 bases line up with TRBD1. The CDR3 has 17 residues. Germline V lookup: CDR1 SGHKS, CDR2 YYEKEE (reference sequence). The junction had 14 bases not matched to a gene; V was cut back by 2 bases and J by 6 bases.

This clonotype showed up just a few times. V is TRBV4-1 and J is TRBJ2-2, with D tentatively TRBD1 (5 bases). Germline V gene data show CDR1 as MGHRA and CDR2 as YSYEKL. Trimming took 1 base from V and 6 from J, leaving 15 bases between them. This CDR3 is 16 amino acids long. The chain's CDR3 is CASSQGGQGNAGELFF. Written as DNA, the CDR3 is TGCGCCAGCAGCCAAGGGGGCCAGGGAAATGCCGGGGAGCTGTTTTTT.

This sequence joins TRBV21-1 and TRBJ2-4; the D segment call TRBD1 is taken from the table without a DNA check. The DNA end favors TRBJ2-7, so the J call may be wrong. TRBV21-1 is given as a pseudogene. The CDR3 runs 16 residues. Here the CDR3 DNA reads TGTGCCAGCAGCAAAGTACGTCAGGGGGCTCGCTACGAGCAGTACTTC. Translated: CASSKVRQGARYEQYF.

This clonotype was seen a handful of times. The V and J genes are TRBV30 and TRBJ1-5; D not resolved. Germline V gene sequence: CDR1 GTSNPN, CDR2 SVGIG (reference sequence). This CDR3 has 12 residues. The germline V and J ends were trimmed by 5 bases and 3 bases, with 8 bases remaining between them. CDR3 coding DNA: TGTGCCTGGGGGCACCTCAATCAGCCCCAGCATTTT. This gives the protein CAWGHLNQPQHF.

The chain employs TRBV10-2 and TRBJ2-7; 8 positions match TRBD2. With V trimmed by 8 bases and J by 0 bases, 9 bases remained unmatched. The CDR3 length is 15 residues. Looked up from germline, CDR1 is WSHSY and CDR2 is SAAADI. CDR3 DNA: TGCGCCAGCGTCGAACAGCGGGGGAGCTCCTACGAGCAGTACTTC. Amino acid sequence: CASVEQRGSSYEQYF.

This clonotype has a handful of counts. The chain carries TRBV20-1 and TRBJ2-3; no clear D. The CDR3 contains 14 residues. From germline, CDR1 is DFQATT and CDR2 SNEGSKA (reference sequence). V was clipped by 0 bases and J by 0 bases, with 7 bases between them. CDR3 nucleotides: TGCAGTGCTAGAGAAGCCGGAAGCACAGATACGCAGTATTTT. The encoded protein is CSAREAGSTDTQYF.

This chain links TRBV20-1 with TRBJ1-2; the D is unclear. The CDR3 consists of 12 residues. Germline values: CDR1 DFQATT, CDR2 SNEGSKA (reference sequence). This CDR3 reads CSLQWTNYGYTF. The CDR3 DNA reads TGCAGCCTCCAGTGGACCAACTATGGCTACACCTTC.

This clonotype showed up just a few times. This sequence joins TRBV30 and TRBJ1-1, with unresolved D. Trimming removed 0 bases at V and 1 base at J, with 9 bases between. There are 14 residues in the CDR3. The germline V gene encodes CDR1 GTSNPN and CDR2 SVGIG (reference sequence). The CDR3 sequence: CAWSVPWQNTEAFF. The CDR3 region has the DNA TGTGCCTGGAGTGTACCTTGGCAGAACACTGAAGCTTTCTTT. The full variable domain, completed using reference TRBV30 and TRBJ1-1, is SQTIHQWPATLVQPVGSPLSLECTVEGTSNPNLYWYRQAAGRGLQLLFYSVGIGQISSEVPQNLSASRPQDRQFILSSKKLLLSDSGFYLCAWSVPWQNTEAFFGQGTRLTVV.

The J gene is TRBJ2-1, the V gene TRBV6-5; D is unclear. There are 13 residues in the CDR3. V was trimmed by 0 bases and J by 7 bases, leaving 7 bases between them. CDR1 MNHEY and CDR2 SVGAGI come from the germline V gene. CDR3 sequence (DNA): TGTGCCAGCAGTTACTCCTCACGGAATGAGCAGTTCTTC. Its translation: CASSYSSRNEQFF.

The CDR3 loop is CAILRAFKTDTQYF. The DNA of the CDR3 is TGTGCCATTTTGCGGGCTTTCAAGACAGATACGCAGTATTTT. This chain joins TRBV2 and TRBJ2-3; TRBD2 might be the D (5 bases). CDR3 size: 14 residues. The germline V and J ends were trimmed by 10 bases and 3 bases, with 17 bases remaining between them. CDR1 is SNHLY, CDR2 FYNNEI, per germline.

This clonotype has at least ten counts. The chain carries TRBV7-9 and TRBJ2-7, with D hard to call. V was cut by 2 bases and J by 2 bases, with 10 bases left in between. Germline V gene data show CDR1 as SEHNR and CDR2 as FQNEAQ (reference sequence). This CDR3 has 14 amino acids. CDR3 sequence reads: CASSLRSEAYEQYF. Written as DNA, the CDR3 is TGTGCCAGCAGCTTACGCTCAGAAGCCTACGAGCAGTACTTC.

This clonotype appeared a few times. J is TRBJ1-1 and V is TRBV7-2; D remains ambiguous. V lost 9 bases to trimming and J lost 1 base, with 6 bases between them. CDR1 is SGHTA and CDR2 is FQGNSA in the germline V gene. The CDR3 contains 11 residues. CDR3 bases: TGTGCCAGTAGCAAGAACACTGAAGCTTTCTTT. Encoded protein: CASSKNTEAFF. Together with reference TRBV7-2 and TRBJ1-1, the CDR3 gives the full variable domain: GAGVSQSPSNKVTEKGKDVELRCDPISGHTALYWYRQSLGQGLEFLIYFQGNSAPDKSGLPSDRFSAERTGGSVSTLTIQRTQQEDSAVYLCASSKNTEAFFGQGTRLTVV.

The V and J genes are TRBV27 and TRBJ2-2; D is unresolved. CDR1 is MNHEY and CDR2 is SMNVEV in the germline V gene (reference sequence). The CDR3 consists of 17 residues. The ends were cut back, 1 base at V and 4 bases at J, with 16 bases in the middle. The CDR3 here is CASSLLVGERSTGELFF. The CDR3 DNA is TGTGCCAGCAGTTTATTGGTGGGTGAGAGGAGCACCGGGGAGCTGTTTTTT.

The rearrangement joins TRBV28 to TRBJ1-2; 9 bases agree with TRBD1. J was trimmed by 8 bases and V by 1 base; bases with no gene match: 5. The CDR3 totals 14 residues. Per germline, CDR1 MDHEN and CDR2 SYDVKM. In nucleotides, the CDR3 is TGTGCCAGCAGTTTATTCCGACAGGGGGACGGCTACACCTTC. Its protein product is CASSLFRQGDGYTF.

This clonotype was observed once. This chain connects TRBV20-1 to TRBJ2-1; D might be TRBD1 (6 bases). From germline, CDR1 is DFQATT and CDR2 SNEGSKA (reference sequence). This CDR3 has 12 amino acids. Trimming shortened V by 6 bases and J by 8 bases, and 14 bases separated the two germline ends. CDR3 sequence reads: CSAGALPDEQFF. DNA of the CDR3: TGCAGTGCGGGGGCCCTGCCCGATGAGCAGTTCTTC.